Listed below are T cell receptor beta chains from one sample, sequenced in a study of blood T cells in healthy people across ages. TCRdb independently ran MiXCR on the 5' RACE reads; one entry per CDR3 protein. Of about 730,000 distinct CDR3 sequences in the sample, approximately 39% are singletons; the top ten hold 20% to 25%. Specimen: blood. The receptors here all came from a woman aged 60-75 years in good health. The CDR3 runs from the conserved cysteine through the conserved F or W. A D gene is named only where the DNA matches it firmly. Only some rows state a clone size, as once, few, many or a class for expanded clones.

j_gene | v_gene | abundance | d_gene | CDR3nt | CDR3aa
TRBJ2-5 | TRBV28 | . | . | TGTGCCAGCAGCAAGGGGAGGGAGACCCAGTACTTC | CASSKGRETQYF
TRBJ2-3 | TRBV28 | . | . | TGTGCCAGCAAGGCAGGGGGGTTGGATACGCAGTATTTT | CASKAGGLDTQYF
TRBJ2-1 | TRBV6-1 | . | . | TGTGCCAGCAGCCACAGACACGCTTCCTACAATGAGCAGTTCTTC | CASSHRHASYNEQFF
TRBJ2-1 | TRBV12-3/TRBV12-4 | few | TRBD2 | TGTGCCAGCAGTTTGAGCGGGGGGAACGGGTTCTTC | CASSLSGGNGFF
TRBJ2-7 | TRBV28 | few | . | TGTGCCAGCCAGGGGATAGGGTTTTACGAGCAGTACTTC | CASQGIGFYEQYF
TRBJ2-1 | TRBV27 | many | . | TGTGCCAGCGCGAGGGACGCGAACAATGAGCAGTTCTTC | CASARDANNEQFF
TRBJ1-4 | TRBV7-6 | . | . | TGTGCCAGCAGCTCCCCGGCGGACGGTGAAAAACTGTTTTTT | CASSSPADGEKLFF
TRBJ2-1 | TRBV9 | few | . | TGTGCCAGCAGCGTAAGGCAGGGTAGGCACAATGAGCAGTTCTTC | CASSVRQGRHNEQFF
TRBJ2-7 | TRBV20-1 | . | . | TGCAGTGCTATTCCCGGACAGACACCCTACGAGCAGTACTTC | CSAIPGQTPYEQYF
TRBJ2-1 | TRBV12-3/TRBV12-4 | many | . | TGTGCCAGCAGGCGCGCGAGAGGGGGTATTAATGAGCAGTTCTTC | CASRRARGGINEQFF
TRBJ2-7 | TRBV7-2 | . | TRBD2 | TGTGCCAGCAGCTCAAGACTAGCGGGATCCTACGAGCGGTACTTC | CASSSRLAGSYERYF
TRBJ2-5 | TRBV4-2 | . | . | TGTGCCAGCAGCGAGATGGGGCCGAGGGGGACCCAGTACTTC | CASSEMGPRGTQYF
TRBJ2-1 | TRBV12-3/TRBV12-4 | . | TRBD2 | TGTGCCAGCAGTTTAGCTACATCGGGGGGGGTGTACAATGAGCAGTTCTTC | CASSLATSGGVYNEQFF
TRBJ2-5 | TRBV24-1 | . | TRBD2 | TGTGCCACCAGTGATCCCAGCACTAGCGGGACCTACCCAGGGGCCCAGTACTTC | CATSDPSTSGTYPGAQYF
TRBJ2-5 | TRBV20-1 | few | . | TGCAGTGCGGCAAACCCACAGGGCATAGAGACCCAGTACTTC | CSAANPQGIETQYF
TRBJ2-1 | TRBV6-2/TRBV6-3 | many | TRBD2 | TGTGCCAGCAGTTATAGCGGGGTTCGTGAGCAGTTCTTC | CASSYSGVREQFF
TRBJ2-5 | TRBV27 | few | . | TGTGCCAGCAGTTGGACGATCCAAGAGACCCAGTACTTC | CASSWTIQETQYF
TRBJ2-5 | TRBV9 | . | TRBD2 | TGTGCCAGCAGCGTAGTTAGAGCGGGAGTTGAGGGTGAGCAGTACTTC | CASSVVRAGVEGEQYF
TRBJ2-7 | TRBV5-1 | few | TRBD1 | TGCGCCAGCAGACGGGACAGCCTCTCCTACGAGCAGTACTTC | CASRRDSLSYEQYF
TRBJ2-3 | TRBV7-3 | many | TRBD2 | TGTGCCAGCAGCTTCCTGCCGGGCGGGGGGGCAGATACGCAGTATTTT | CASSFLPGGGADTQYF
TRBJ2-5 | TRBV5-6 | . | TRBD2 | TGTGCCAGCAGCTGGGGGGGTTCAGAGACCCAGTACTTC | CASSWGGSETQYF
TRBJ2-3 | TRBV7-9 | . | . | TGTGCCAGCAGCCCCGCCCCCACAGATACGCAGTATTTT | CASSPAPTDTQYF
TRBJ2-7 | TRBV6-1 | . | . | TGTGCCAGCAGTGAGGGAATCATAATCTACGAGCAGTACTTC | CASSEGIIIYEQYF
TRBJ2-5 | TRBV4-2 | . | . | TGTGCCAGCAGCCCCATCCAGGGGGGAGAGACCCAGTACTTC | CASSPIQGGETQYF
TRBJ2-1 | TRBV6-1 | few | . | TGTGCCAGCAGTGATGTACAGGTTCCCTACAATGAGCAGTTCTTC | CASSDVQVPYNEQFF
TRBJ2-7 | TRBV13 | . | . | TGTGCCAGCAGCTTACGGAGGAAACTCAGCTCCTACGAGCAGTACTTC | CASSLRRKLSSYEQYF
TRBJ2-3 | TRBV29-1 | few | . | TGCAGCGGCTCGGCCGGAAGCGGAGATACGCAGTATTTT | CSGSAGSGDTQYF
TRBJ2-1 | TRBV2 | few | . | TGTGCCAGCAGTGAGATGAGCAATGAGCAGTTCTTC | CASSEMSNEQFF
TRBJ2-7 | TRBV7-3 | few | . | TGTGCCAGCAGCTTAACGGGGGCTCCCCTCTCCTACGAGCAGTACTTC | CASSLTGAPLSYEQYF
TRBJ2-7 | TRBV29-1 | many | TRBD2 | TGCAGCGTTGTCAGCGGGAGGATCAGAAACGAGCAGTACTTC | CSVVSGRIRNEQYF
TRBJ2-1 | TRBV7-2 | . | TRBD1 | TGTGCCAGCAGCAGAACAGGGGGCTCTAGGAATGAGCAGTTCTTC | CASSRTGGSRNEQFF
TRBJ2-6 | TRBV28 | . | . | TGTGCCAGCAAAAGCCCCTTAGGCGGGGCCAACGTCCTGACTTTC | CASKSPLGGANVLTF
TRBJ2-1 | TRBV20-1 | . | TRBD2 | TGCAGTGCTAGAGTCCCTAGCGGATCCTACAATGAGCAGTTCTTC | CSARVPSGSYNEQFF
TRBJ1-2 | TRBV6-2/TRBV6-3 | . | . | TGTGCCAGCACCAACTTTAATGGCTACACCTTC | CASTNFNGYTF
TRBJ2-3 | TRBV6-6 | few | . | TGTGCCAGCAGTACGGCCAATACGCAGTATTTT | CASSTANTQYF
TRBJ1-1 | TRBV10-3 | . | . | TGTGCCATCAGTGAGTCGATTGGCCCTGAAGCTTTCTTT | CAISESIGPEAFF
TRBJ2-1 | TRBV7-8 | . | . | TGTGCCAGCAGCTCAGCGGTACTAGACGGCAATGAGCAGTTCTTC | CASSSAVLDGNEQFF
TRBJ2-1 | TRBV24-1 | few | . | TGTGCCACCAGTGAACGGACAACTAATGAGCAGTTCTTC | CATSERTTNEQFF
TRBJ1-5 | TRBV7-2 | . | . | TGTGCCAGCAGCTTAGGCTCAGGGGACAGCAATCAGCCCCAGCATTTT | CASSLGSGDSNQPQHF
TRBJ2-3 | TRBV5-5 | . | . | TGTGCCAGCAGCCCTGAATGGACTACAGATACGCAGTATTTT | CASSPEWTTDTQYF
TRBJ2-3 | TRBV20-1 | . | TRBD2 | TGCAGTGCTAGAGAACTAGCGATGAGCACAGATACGCAGTATTTT | CSARELAMSTDTQYF
TRBJ1-2 | TRBV10-3 | . | . | TGTGCCATCGTTGCAGATCCAGACTATGGCTACACCTTC | CAIVADPDYGYTF
TRBJ2-7 | TRBV10-3 | . | . | TGTGCCATCAGTACACCCTCAGCGGAAAGCTCCTACGAGCAGTACTTC | CAISTPSAESSYEQYF
TRBJ2-5 | TRBV5-1 | . | TRBD1 | TGCGCCTCAACAGGGGACGAAGAGACCCAGTACTTC | CASTGDEETQYF
TRBJ2-1 | TRBV7-2 | few | . | TGTGCCAGCAGCCCGCAGCCATTCGGGTCCTACAATGAGCAGTTCTTC | CASSPQPFGSYNEQFF
TRBJ2-7 | TRBV7-2 | . | . | TGTGCCAGCAGCTGGGGACGGGAAAGCTCCTACGAGCAGTACTTC | CASSWGRESSYEQYF
TRBJ2-5 | TRBV20-1 | few | . | TGCAGTGCTGAGCGGTCGCGGGCCAAAGAGACCCAGTACTTC | CSAERSRAKETQYF
TRBJ1-2 | TRBV20-1 | once | TRBD1 | TGCAGTGCTTCCCGCGGCGACAGGGCCGCCTATGGCTACACCTTC | CSASRGDRAAYGYTF
TRBJ2-3 | TRBV20-1 | few | TRBD2 | TGCAGTGCGCCATTGACCGGGACTACCGTTGATACGCAGTATTTT | CSAPLTGTTVDTQYF
TRBJ2-1 | TRBV5-1 | . | . | TGCGCCAGCAACCTCGACAGAGGTTATGGGATTGAGCAGTTCTTC | CASNLDRGYGIEQFF
TRBJ2-7 | TRBV6-2/TRBV6-3 | . | . | TGTGCCGGCAGCGAGGGCTACGAGCAGTACTTC | CAGSEGYEQYF
TRBJ1-1 | TRBV6-5 | . | . | TGTGCCAGCAGAACGGACGCCTACACTGAAGCTTTCTTT | CASRTDAYTEAFF